This TCR beta chain was retrieved from a study of T cell repertoires in cytomegalovirus infection. Study details: CMV infection and matching HLA type were both indicated by public TCR beta signatures. Notes on the study in general: CMV-specific HLA-C-restricted TCR beta clonotypes dominated the ex vivo response. Carriers of CMV plus the relevant HLA were identified by cumulative public TCR beta family frequency.

TCRdb reanalysed the reads using MiXCR and keeps one entry per CDR3 protein. Of over 150,000 distinct CDR3 sequences in the sample, 13% to 15% were seen once. This clonotype has at least ten counts. Its antigen is not known. CDR3 length: 19 residues. Germline V gene sequence: CDR1 SEHNR, CDR2 FQNEAQ (reference sequence). With V trimmed by 4 bases and J by 0 bases, 14 bases remained unmatched. Material: PBMCs. The chain has TRBV7-9 and TRBJ1-1, with 10 bases lining up with TRBD1. This receptor was obtained from a human donor in good health (CMV status not recorded). Some clones in this sample may be carry-over from other donors' samples. The CDR3 nucleotides are TGTGCCAGCAGCTCCCTCCTCCCGGACAGGGGGAGATTGAACACTGAAGCTTTCTTT. Translated, it gives CASSSLLPDRGRLNTEAFF.